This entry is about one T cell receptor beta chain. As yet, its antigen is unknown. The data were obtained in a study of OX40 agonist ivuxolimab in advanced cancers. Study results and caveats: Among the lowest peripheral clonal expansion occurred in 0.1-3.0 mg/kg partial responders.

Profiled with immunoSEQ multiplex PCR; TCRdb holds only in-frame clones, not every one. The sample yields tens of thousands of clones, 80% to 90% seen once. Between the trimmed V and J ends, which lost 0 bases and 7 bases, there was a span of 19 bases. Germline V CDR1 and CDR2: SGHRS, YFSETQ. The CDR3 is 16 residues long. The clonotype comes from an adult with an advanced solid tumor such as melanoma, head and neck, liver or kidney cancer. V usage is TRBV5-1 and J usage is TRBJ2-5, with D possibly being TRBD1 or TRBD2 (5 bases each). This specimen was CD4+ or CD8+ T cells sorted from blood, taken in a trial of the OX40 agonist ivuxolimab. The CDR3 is CASSLVFEGSQGTQYF. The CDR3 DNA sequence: TGCGCCAGCAGCTTGGTATTTGAGGGGTCGCAGGGGACCCAGTACTTC.